The 10 T cell receptor beta chains below come from one sample, sequenced in a study of PD-L1 blockade in urothelial cancer. Time point meaning: pretreatment peripheral blood. The repertoire was sequenced with immunoSEQ multiplex PCR; TCRdb's copy has only in-frame clones and lacks some. The table lists tens of thousands of clones, around 90% of them singletons. Sequencing used PBMCs, obtained around atezolizumab (anti-PD-L1) treatment. Receptors were obtained from a man in his 70s with urothelial cancer.

The gene calls are TRBV14 and TRBJ1-2; TRBD1 is a possible D gene (6 bases). The CDR3 is 16 residues long. Germline-derived CDR1 and CDR2 are SGHDN and FVKESK. The ends were cut back, 2 bases at V and 5 bases at J, with 18 bases in the middle. This chain's CDR3 is CASSQRAGGALYGYTF. Written as DNA, the CDR3 is TGTGCCAGCAGCCAAAGAGCGGGGGGGGCCCTTTATGGCTACACCTTC.

The chain combines TRBV21-1 with TRBJ2-7; the D segment call TRBD2 is taken from the table without a DNA check. TRBV21-1 is recorded as a pseudogene. The CDR3 sequence is 18 residues long. The CDR3 DNA reads as TGTGCCAGCAGCGCCACCCGCACCGGGACTCCTTATTCCTACGAGCAGTACTTC. This codes for CASSATRTGTPYSYEQYF.

The CDR3 sequence: CASNSGSLSYNEQFF. The CDR3 nucleotides read TGCGCCAGCAATAGCGGGAGTCTGTCCTACAATGAGCAGTTCTTC. This chain joins TRBV5-1 and TRBJ2-1; TRBD2 agrees at 9 bases. The CDR3 length is 15 residues. Trimming at V came to 6 bases and at J to 1 base, leaving 5 bases not matched to a gene. The germline V gene encodes CDR1 SGHRS and CDR2 YFSETQ.

In nucleotides, the CDR3 is TGTGCCAGCAGCTCCTTAGCGGGAGGGCACAGAACCGGGGAGCTGTTTTTT. Its protein is CASSSLAGGHRTGELFF. This chain joins TRBV5-8 and TRBJ2-2; 11 bases map to TRBD2. The V and J ends lost 3 bases and 5 bases, in that order; junction bases with no gene match: 9. This CDR3 spans 17 amino acids. Per germline, CDR1 SGHTS and CDR2 YDEGEE.

The chain joins TRBV5-1 to TRBJ1-2; TRBD1 matches 10 bases. The CDR3 totals 13 residues. The germline CDR1 and CDR2 sequences are SGHRS and YFSETQ. After removal of 4 bases from V and 8 bases from J, the junction contained 5 bases not matched to a gene. Here the CDR3 DNA reads TGCGCCAGCAGCCATGGGACAGGGGAAGGCTACACCTTC. Protein product: CASSHGTGEGYTF. The complete variable domain, with remaining parts taken from reference TRBV5-1 and TRBJ1-2, reads KAGVTQTPRYLIKTRGQQVTLSCSPISGHRSVSWYQQTPGQGLQFLFEYFSETQRNKGNFPGRFSGRQFSNSRSEMNVSTLELGDSALYLCASSHGTGEGYTFGSGTRLTVV.

The chain employs TRBV18 and TRBJ1-1; D might be TRBD1 (5 bases). CDR1 and CDR2 from the germline V gene are KGHSH and LQKENI. Trimming pared 6 bases from V and 6 bases from J, leaving 14 bases between. The CDR3 spans 13 residues. The CDR3: CASSPSDRPEAFF. DNA for the CDR3: TGTGCCAGCTCTCCTTCCGACAGACCTGAAGCTTTCTTT.

The J gene is TRBJ2-1, the V gene TRBV29-1, with 7 positions matching TRBD2. The J segment lost 7 bases and the V segment lost 4 bases, leaving 10 bases of the junction unmatched. This CDR3 region has 14 residues. Germline CDR1 reads SQVTM; CDR2 reads ANQGSEA. The CDR3 loop reads CSVAGGDPTNEQFF. CDR3 nucleotide sequence: TGCAGCGTTGCGGGGGGAGATCCCACAAATGAGCAGTTCTTC.

The gene calls are TRBV28 and TRBJ1-2, with D perhaps TRBD1 (6 bases). Trimming stripped 1 base from V and 8 bases from J, with 8 bases between. Germline V gene sequence: CDR1 MDHEN, CDR2 SYDVKM. This CDR3 is built from 12 residues. The CDR3 nucleotides read TGTGCCAGCAGTTTATCTGGGGGCGGCTACACCTTC. It translates to CASSLSGGGYTF.

This clone was picked up one time. V usage is TRBV19 and J usage is TRBJ1-2; D ambiguous. V lost 2 bases and J 8 bases, leaving 9 bases between the germline ends. CDR3 length equals 12 residues. Germline V gene lookup returns CDR1 LNHDA and CDR2 SQIVND (reference sequence). The CDR3 loop is CASSIREGGYTF. In nucleotides, the CDR3 is TGTGCCAGTAGTATACGAGAGGGAGGCTACACCTTC.

This clone has a single count. This chain joins TRBV5-1 and TRBJ1-4; the match to TRBD1 covers 10 bases. Trimming cost V 2 bases and J 0 bases; bases outside gene matches: 16. The CDR3 extends over 21 amino acids. Germline assignment: CDR1 SGHRS and CDR2 YFSETQ. CDR3 loop: CASSFNPPGTGVSATNEKLFF. The CDR3 DNA is TGCGCCAGCAGCTTTAACCCCCCCGGGACAGGGGTATCGGCAACTAATGAAAAACTGTTTTTT.